Listed below are T cell receptor beta chains from one sample, sequenced in a study of PD-1 and CTLA-4 blockade in melanoma. Using immunoSEQ multiplex PCR, the repertoire was profiled, and TCRdb retains in-frame clones only, with some absent. The profile shows more than 15,000 clones, 70% to 80% of them singletons. This material consisted of CD8+ T cells from peripheral blood, taken from a patient given anti-PD-1 treatment. These receptors were obtained from a human donor with melanoma. CDR3s include the opening cysteine and the closing phenylalanine or tryptophan. D genes are given only for firm matches. Rows give clone size only sometimes, using once, few, many, or a class for an expanded clone.

size	V	J	D	DNA	CDR3
NA	TRBV4-1	TRBJ2-1	NA	TGCGCCAGCAGCCGCCCTAACGGCCAGGGCCCCTACAATGAGCAGTTCTTC	CASSRPNGQGPYNEQFF
few	TRBV10-2	TRBJ1-1	TRBD1	TGCGCCACCTTAAGGAGGGGGCGACTGATAACTGAAGCTTTCTTT	CATLRRGRLITEAFF
NA	TRBV7-9	TRBJ2-4	TRBD2	TGTGCCAGCAGCTTGACGCTAGCGGGGTACTCTAAAAACATTCAGTACTTC	CASSLTLAGYSKNIQYF
NA	TRBV7-9	TRBJ1-1	NA	TGTGCCAGCAGCTCCGTGACAGAGAACACTGAAGCTTTCTTT	CASSSVTENTEAFF
NA	TRBV27	TRBJ2-7	TRBD1	TGTGCCAGCAGTTTGACAGGGGTGTACGAGCAGTACTTC	CASSLTGVYEQYF
NA	TRBV4-1	TRBJ1-2	NA	TGCGCCAGCACGCCCGTGGGCAGTGAGTCCCTGAACTATGGCTACACCTTC	CASTPVGSESLNYGYTF
NA	TRBV9	TRBJ2-3	NA	TGTGCCAGCAGCGAGGGGTCGGGGCTAGCGTTAGATACGCAGTATTTT	CASSEGSGLALDTQYF
NA	TRBV27	TRBJ2-1	NA	TGTGCCAGCAGTTTCGGGACGGGGACTTACAATGAGCAGTTCTTC	CASSFGTGTYNEQFF
NA	TRBV6-5	TRBJ1-1	NA	TGTGCCAGCAGTTACACGGGCCTAGGGAACACTGAAGCTTTCTTT	CASSYTGLGNTEAFF
NA	TRBV30	TRBJ2-5	NA	TGTGCCTGGGAAAGGGAGACCCAGTACTTC	CAWERETQYF
NA	TRBV4-1	TRBJ1-6	NA	TGCGCCAGCAGCCAAGAAGTTGGGCGGAATTCACCCCTCCACTTT	CASSQEVGRNSPLHF